A single T cell receptor beta chain is shown here with its context. The sample originates from a study of T cell clones after liver transplantation. The repertoire was sequenced with immunoSEQ multiplex PCR; TCRdb's copy has only in-frame clones and lacks some. Counted here are tens of thousands of clones, 82% occurring once; the ten biggest clones make up under 0.6%. Germline V gene sequence: CDR1 GTSNPN, CDR2 SVGIG (reference sequence). J lost 4 bases, V lost 0 bases, and 6 bases had no gene match. The CDR3 contains 15 residues. The sequencing used CD4+ T cells from blood, collected approximately 45 months after liver transplant. The receptor's source is a human patient who received a liver transplant. Part of the T cell pool may stem from the graft donor. V usage is TRBV30 and J usage is TRBJ2-1; TRBD1 agrees at 7 bases. This CDR3 reads CAWSVRDSTYNEQFF. The CDR3 region has the DNA TGTGCCTGGAGTGTACGGGACAGTACGTACAATGAGCAGTTCTTC.